This T cell receptor (beta chain) derives from a study of a mutant IDH1 vaccine in newly diagnosed glioma. Study background: Investigators started vaccination 4-6 weeks after radiotherapy alone, or with temozolomide cycles. Most patients had radiochemotherapy with temozolomide before enrollment; others had one alone. The study's findings and limits: Top-clonotype changes in peripheral T cells seemed unrelated to pseudoprogression.

The sample holds a few counts of this clone. Its antigen is not known. Only in-frame clones appear in the TCRdb table, and some are missing; sequencing was by immunoSEQ multiplex PCR. The sample shows over 55,000 clones, under 90% of them seen only once. This CDR3 comprises 15 residues. The germline V gene encodes CDR1 MNHEY and CDR2 SMNVEV (reference sequence). V was cut by 5 bases and J by 4 bases, with 15 bases left in between. Time point noted: week 11, during vaccination. Every single dose of the vaccine, 300 ug of mutant IDH1 20-mer peptide, came with topical imiquimod. Donors had new IDH1-mutant astrocytomas of WHO grade 3 or 4 (ATRX-lost).

This clonotype was obtained from a young man with glioma. This chain connects TRBV27 to TRBJ1-5; D unresolved. The specimen was PBMCs, collected from a glioma patient whose treatment included an IDH1 peptide vaccine. CDR3 sequence (DNA): TGTGCCAGCAGTGGGCGAGGAGGTAGGAATCAGCCCCAGCATTTT. Translating it yields CASSGRGGRNQPQHF.